These 24 T cell receptor beta chains share one sample of origin, sequenced in a study of CD8 T cells in ankylosing spondylitis. Each CDR3 protein is one row after TCRdb ran MiXCR on the 5' RACE reads. Of approximately 300,000 distinct CDR3 sequences listed, 7% to 9% are singletons. Study-level points and caveats: It appeared that ankylosing spondylitis blood was characterized by a TCR beta motif of eight highly homologous variants.

No antigen has been identified for these receptors. Sequencing was done on a sample of blood, either unsorted or a sorted T cell fraction (not recorded which). The receptors come from a male donor with ankylosing spondylitis.

This clonotype was recorded at least ten times. This chain joins TRBV7-8 and TRBJ1-1; no reliable D call. Germline V gives CDR1 SGHVS, CDR2 FQNEAQ. Between the trimmed V and J ends, which lost 1 base and 5 bases, there was a span of 5 bases. This CDR3 comprises 12 residues. The CDR3 nucleotides are TGTGCCAGCAGCTTAGGGCGGACTGAAGCTTTCTTT. Its translation is CASSLGRTEAFF.

This clonotype turned up a few times. J is TRBJ2-3 and V is TRBV29-1; 7 bases agree with TRBD2. After removal of 2 bases from V and 0 bases from J, the junction contained 2 bases not matched to a gene. CDR3 size: 14 residues. Germline-derived CDR1 and CDR2 are SQVTM and ANQGSEA. CDR3 sequence (DNA): TGCAGCGTTGAATACGGGAGGAGCACAGATACGCAGTATTTT. Protein product: CSVEYGRSTDTQYF.

J is TRBJ1-4 and V is TRBV14; D may be TRBD1 (5 bases). The CDR3 is 18 residues long. Germline assignment: CDR1 SGHDN and CDR2 FVKESK. Between the trimmed V and J ends, which lost 4 bases and 0 bases, there was a span of 18 bases. The CDR3 sequence: CASSPQARTTSTNEKLFF. As DNA, the CDR3 is TGTGCCAGCAGCCCCCAGGCTCGGACAACATCAACTAATGAAAAACTGTTTTTT. The whole variable domain, filled in from reference TRBV14 and TRBJ1-4, reads EAGVTQFPSHSVIEKGQTVTLRCDPISGHDNLYWYRRVMGKEIKFLLHFVKESKQDESGMPNNRFLAERTGGTYSTLKVQPAELEDSGVYFCASSPQARTTSTNEKLFFGSGTQLSVL.

The J gene is TRBJ2-3, the V gene TRBV5-1, with D possibly being TRBD2 (6 bases). Germline V gives CDR1 SGHRS, CDR2 YFSETQ. V was clipped by 4 bases and J by 2 bases, with 11 bases between them. The CDR3 extends over 14 amino acids. The CDR3 DNA sequence: TGCGCCAGCAGCACCGAGGGACTCACAGATACGCAGTATTTT. Residues: CASSTEGLTDTQYF.

The table lists this clonotype with a few counts. This chain links TRBV7-2 with TRBJ2-1; D is undetermined. Germline V gene lookup returns CDR1 SGHTA and CDR2 FQGNSA. V lost 2 bases and J lost 7, with 18 bases in between. The CDR3 sequence is 16 residues long. CDR3 in amino acids: CASSLLVGSELNEQFF. CDR3 DNA: TGTGCCAGCAGCTTATTGGTGGGGTCTGAGTTGAATGAGCAGTTCTTC.

This clonotype was seen only a few times. J is TRBJ1-2 and V is TRBV4-2, with D unclear. The V gene lost 1 base and the J gene lost 8 bases, with 5 bases spanning the gap. Per the germline V gene, CDR1 is LGHNA and CDR2 is YNFKEQ. The CDR3 runs 11 residues. The CDR3 loop reads CASSQGEGYTF. For the CDR3, the DNA is TGTGCCAGCAGCCAAGGGGAAGGCTACACCTTC.

The V and J genes are TRBV7-3 and TRBJ2-2; perhaps TRBD2 as D (6 bases). Germline V gives CDR1 SGHTA, CDR2 FQGTGA. There are 15 residues in the CDR3. Trimming took 2 bases from V and 5 from J, leaving 12 bases between them. CDR3: CASSLRGAGTGELFF. CDR3 DNA sequence: TGTGCCAGCAGCTTACGAGGCGCGGGGACCGGGGAGCTGTTTTTT.

Ten or more counts support this clonotype. The chain recombines TRBV10-3 with TRBJ1-4; D might be TRBD1 (5 bases). The CDR3 is made up of 13 amino acids. Trimming pared 10 bases from V and 6 bases from J, leaving 15 bases between. CDR1 ENHRY and CDR2 SYGVKD come from the germline V gene. The CDR3 is CATRREVYEKLFF. The CDR3 nucleotides read TGTGCCACGCGCAGGGAAGTGTATGAAAAACTGTTTTTT.

The chain combines TRBV5-1 with TRBJ2-6; D gene ambiguous. The CDR3 covers 17 residues. Per the germline V gene, CDR1 is SGHRS and CDR2 is YFSETQ. The V and J ends lost 4 bases and 2 bases respectively, with 16 bases between them. CDR3 amino acids: CASSRNGEATGANVLTF. DNA for the CDR3: TGCGCCAGCAGCCGAAATGGGGAAGCGACTGGGGCCAACGTCCTGACTTTC.

In this sample, this clonotype turned up a few times. The V call is TRBV10-1, the J call TRBJ2-1; 7 nucleotides line up with TRBD1. Trimming removed 4 bases from V and 11 bases from J; junction bases left unmatched: 11. CDR1 WNHNN and CDR2 SYGVQD come from the germline V gene (reference sequence). The CDR3 runs 14 residues. CDR3 coding DNA: TGCGCCAGCAGTGGGGACAGCGTCGTCGAAAAGCAGTTCTTC. Protein product: CASSGDSVVEKQFF.

The chain has TRBV3-1 and TRBJ2-2; D not certain. CDR3 length: 17 amino acids. The germline gives CDR1 LGHDT, CDR2 YNNKEL (reference sequence). The ends were cut back, 1 base at V and 0 bases at J, with 12 bases in the middle. The CDR3 is CASSQVISTSNTGELFF. For the CDR3, the DNA is TGTGCCAGCAGCCAAGTGATTAGTACTTCGAACACCGGGGAGCTGTTTTTT.

This clonotype was picked up many times. The V and J genes are TRBV29-1 and TRBJ1-1, with 7 nucleotides matching TRBD1. CDR3 length: 17 amino acids. Trimming at V came to 4 bases and at J to 0 bases, leaving 14 bases not matched to a gene. Germline lookup yields CDR1 SQVTM and CDR2 ANQGSEA. The CDR3 reads CSVGVSVGTVLNTEAFF. The CDR3 bases are TGCAGCGTTGGAGTAAGTGTAGGGACAGTATTGAACACTGAAGCTTTCTTT.

The CDR3 DNA follows: TGTGCCAGTAGTTCCAGGAGACTAGCGTTTTTT. It is translated as CASSSRRLAFF. The chain links TRBV19 to TRBJ1-4; D remains unclear. This CDR3 comprises 11 residues. The V gene's germline CDR1 is LNHDA and CDR2 SQIVND (reference sequence). Deletions cut 5 bases from V and 16 bases from J, with 14 bases between. The whole variable domain, remainder taken from reference TRBV19 and TRBJ1-4, is DGGITQSPKYLFRKEGQNVTLSCEQNLNHDAMYWYRQDPGQGLRLIYYSQIVNDFQKGDIAEGYSVSREKKESFPLTVTSAQKNPTAFYLCASSSRRLAFFGSGTQLSVL.

The rearrangement links TRBV6-4 to TRBJ2-1; 9 bases fit TRBD2. Trimming took 6 bases from V and 8 from J; bases not matched to a gene: 14. This CDR3 comprises 16 residues. Germline V gives CDR1 MRHNA, CDR2 SNTAGT. The CDR3 is CASSVQPQAGGYEQFF. Written as DNA, the CDR3 is TGTGCCAGCAGCGTCCAACCCCAAGCGGGAGGCTATGAGCAGTTCTTC.

At least ten counts were recorded for this clonotype. The gene calls are TRBV27 and TRBJ2-1; 10 bases agree with TRBD2. The germline V gene has CDR1 MNHEY and CDR2 SMNVEV (reference sequence). The ends lost 6 bases at V and 5 bases at J; junction bases unmatched: 7. CDR3 size: 15 residues. CDR3 DNA sequence: TGTGCCAGCAGCCGGCTAGCGGGAGAGAACAATGAGCAGTTCTTC. As protein: CASSRLAGENNEQFF.

A few counts support this clonotype. The rearrangement uses TRBV5-1 and TRBJ2-2; 7 nucleotides align to TRBD1. Germline V gives CDR1 SGHRS, CDR2 YFSETQ. The CDR3 spans 15 residues. After removal of 2 bases from V and 5 bases from J, the junction contained 6 bases not matched to a gene. CDR3: CASSFSRDSTGELFF. The CDR3 nucleotides are TGCGCCAGCAGCTTTAGCCGGGACAGTACCGGGGAGCTGTTTTTT.

This clonotype was seen more than once but under ten times. This chain joins TRBV12-3 or TRBV12-4 and TRBJ1-4; maybe TRBD1 (6 bases). V was clipped by 5 bases and J by 2 bases, with 18 bases between them. This CDR3 spans 17 amino acids. The DNA of the CDR3 is TGTGCCAGCAGTGACCCGGGGGGGGCGTCCACTAATGAAAAACTGTTTTTT. Translating it yields CASSDPGGASTNEKLFF.

This clonotype was recorded at least ten times. This chain joins TRBV12-3 or TRBV12-4 and TRBJ2-2; D may be TRBD1 or TRBD2 (6 bases each). This CDR3 has 16 amino acids. V was cut by 3 bases and J by 0 bases, with 11 bases left in between. As DNA, the CDR3 is TGTGCCAGCAGTTTTGGGGGGCCCGCGAACACCGGGGAGCTGTTTTTT. This translates into CASSFGGPANTGELFF.

This clonotype was picked up a small number of times. The chain combines TRBV20-1 with TRBJ1-5; D is perhaps TRBD1 (6 bases). V lost 1 base to trimming and J lost 3 bases, with 28 bases between them. The CDR3 has 20 residues. Looked up from germline, CDR1 is DFQATT and CDR2 is SNEGSKA (reference sequence). The DNA for the CDR3 is TGCAGTGCTAGAGCCTTGGGAGGGATCACCGGGACAAGAAACAATCAGCCCCAGCATTTT. This sequence encodes CSARALGGITGTRNNQPQHF.

This clonotype was observed many times. CDR3 bases: TGTGCCAGCAGCCCCCCGGCGTTAGCGGGAGGACATACCTACGAGCAGTACTTC. Protein: CASSPPALAGGHTYEQYF. The chain employs TRBV21-1 and TRBJ2-7; the D segment call TRBD2 is taken from the table without a DNA check. TRBV21-1 is noted as a pseudogene. The CDR3 spans 18 residues.

This clonotype was detected only a few times. This chain connects TRBV25-1 to TRBJ2-1; D might be TRBD2 (6 bases). Germline CDR1 MGHDK, CDR2 SYGVNS. The CDR3 has 14 residues. The germline V and J ends were trimmed by 5 bases and 3 bases, with 11 bases remaining between them. Here the CDR3 reads CASSNPSDYNEQFF. The CDR3 DNA is TGTGCCAGCAGTAATCCTAGCGACTACAATGAGCAGTTCTTC.

As regards this clonotype: The junction does not match germline at one end; this may be a read error. Here the CDR3 reads CASTQVLYNEQFF. The CDR3 DNA reads TGTGCCAGCACCCAAGTACTATACAATGAGCAGTTCTTC. The chain joins TRBV4-2 to TRBJ2-1; D not resolved. The germline gives CDR1 LGHNA, CDR2 YNFKEQ. The CDR3 length is 13 residues.

The CDR3 bases are TGTGCCAGCAGCCCCTCTTTAGCGGGAGTTGTCGATGAGCAGTTCTTC. Its translation: CASSPSLAGVVDEQFF. The chain links TRBV7-9 to TRBJ2-1; 9 nucleotides match TRBD2. Per germline, CDR1 SEHNR and CDR2 FQNEAQ (reference sequence). The CDR3 consists of 16 residues. V lost 5 bases and J lost 8; bases outside the gene matches: 13.

The rearrangement joins TRBV12-3 or TRBV12-4 to TRBJ2-6; 7 nucleotides line up with TRBD2. Germline trimming cut 4 bases from V and 0 bases from J; bases unmatched to any gene: 3. The CDR3 has 16 amino acids. Here the CDR3 reads CASSYSGNSGANVLTF. The CDR3 nucleotides are TGTGCCAGCAGTTACAGCGGGAACTCTGGGGCCAACGTCCTGACTTTC.